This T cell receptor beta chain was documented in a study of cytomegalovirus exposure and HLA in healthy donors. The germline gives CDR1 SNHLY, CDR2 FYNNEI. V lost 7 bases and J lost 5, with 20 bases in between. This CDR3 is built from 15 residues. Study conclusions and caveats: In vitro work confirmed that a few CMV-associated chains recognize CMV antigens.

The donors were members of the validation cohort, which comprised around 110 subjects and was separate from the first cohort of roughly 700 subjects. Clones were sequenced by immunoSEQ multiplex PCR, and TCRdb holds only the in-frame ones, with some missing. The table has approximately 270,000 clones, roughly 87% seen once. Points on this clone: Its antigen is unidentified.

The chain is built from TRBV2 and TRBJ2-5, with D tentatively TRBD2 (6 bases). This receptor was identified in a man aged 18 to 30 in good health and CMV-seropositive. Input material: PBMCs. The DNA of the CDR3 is TGTGCCAGCACTCCGAGCGGAGGGACTTTGGAGACCCAGTACTTC. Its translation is CASTPSGGTLETQYF.